The rows below give T cell receptor beta chains drawn from one sample of a study of vaccination and CD4 T cells after COVID-19. TCRdb itself ran the PCR reads through MiXCR, one entry per CDR3 protein. The table lists over 4,500 distinct CDR3 sequences, about 25% of them singletons. The antigens of these receptors remain unknown. Specimen: CD4+ T cells from blood, cultured in vitro, collected after SARS-CoV-2 vaccination. Every receptor here comes from a human donor who had recovered from COVID-19. The CDR3 runs from the conserved cysteine through the conserved F or W. Size is stated for part of the rows, as once, few or many counts, or as a class when the clone is expanded.

TRBV19,NA,14,TRBJ1-1,CASSSQGMNTEAFF
TRBV7-8,few,15,TRBJ1-2,CASSLVRQTNYGYTF
TRBV20-1,hyperexpanded,16,TRBJ1-2,CSALDRGSLYVYGYTF
TRBV6-1,few,17,TRBJ2-7,CASNVGQGPHLSYEQYF
TRBV7-9,NA,14,TRBJ1-5,CASSRLGSNQPQHF
TRBV9,NA,14,TRBJ2-5,CASSVGAGGETQYF
TRBV27,few,14,TRBJ2-7,CASRGLAASYEQYF
TRBV24-1,NA,16,TRBJ2-1,CATSDSGQGFQNEQFF
TRBV5-4,few,12,TRBJ1-2,CASSLWASGYTF
TRBV18,NA,14,TRBJ2-3,CASSPATGPDTQYF
TRBV7-9,medium-sized,12,TRBJ2-5,CASSWTEETQYF
TRBV14,NA,14,TRBJ1-1,CASSQSLRGTEAFF
TRBV6-1,NA,13,TRBJ2-1,CASSPGTYNEQFF
TRBV20-1,few,17,TRBJ1-5,CSARLLGDLYSNQPQHF
TRBV29-1,NA,15,TRBJ2-5,CSVRAMMGPGEAQYF
TRBV5-1,few,15,TRBJ2-7,CASSSHGTGGFEQYF
TRBV25-1,NA,15,TRBJ2-7,CASSESGGPSREQYF
TRBV20-1,few,10,TRBJ2-1,CSALYNEQFF
TRBV6-5,NA,16,TRBJ2-1,CASSYPSGGGANEQFF
TRBV2,once,15,TRBJ2-1,CASSERSLQYNEQFF
TRBV28,few,18,TRBJ2-1,CASSYVLGGGTRANEQFF
TRBV7-8,few,15,TRBJ2-1,CASSPRGFNDNEQFF
TRBV5-5,NA,14,TRBJ1-5,CASSLQGLYQPQHF
TRBV18,once,15,TRBJ2-5,CASSLTSGGDETQYF
TRBV7-3,few,16,TRBJ2-7,CASSFRSPTESYEQYF
TRBV7-8,few,18,TRBJ2-3,CASSNLVLAGANTDTQYF
TRBV19,few,13,TRBJ1-6,CASSGAPRSPLHF
TRBV7-3,NA,14,TRBJ2-1,CASSLGQGMGEQFF
TRBV7-8,few,15,TRBJ2-7,CASSPKTGAFYEQYF
TRBV4-1,NA,16,TRBJ2-6,CASSRGQGSGANVLTF
TRBV7-9,few,14,TRBJ2-7,CASSFEVSSYEQYF
TRBV6-1,medium-sized,15,TRBJ1-5,CASSEWRTVSQPQHF
TRBV11-2,few,15,TRBJ2-5,CASSLDPGPQETQYF
TRBV20-1,few,15,TRBJ2-1,CSARAPQRAYNEQFF
TRBV20-1,medium-sized,12,TRBJ2-7,CSAREAGREQYF
TRBV20-1,medium-sized,14,TRBJ1-5,CSATVTANNQPQHF
TRBV20-1,NA,15,TRBJ1-1,CSATQGALSESEAFF